The sequence of this T cell receptor (beta chain) was determined in a study of prognosis after radiotherapy for stage I lung cancer. Study details: Non-small cell lung cancer patients were all deemed medically inoperable.

This clonotype was recorded many times. Its specificity is unknown. CDR3 of TCR beta was amplified from genomic DNA via a two-round multiplex PCR. Amplification in first-round PCR relied on primers specific to each TRBV and TRBJ gene. The second PCR round used universal primers. One entry per CDR3 protein, called by TCRdb with MiXCR from the multiplex PCR reads. Among more than 30,000 distinct CDR3 sequences, over 40% were seen once, and the ten largest hold 15%. V was pared by 0 bases and J by 4 bases, with 9 bases of the junction left unmatched. This CDR3 is built from 17 residues. Germline V CDR1 and CDR2: DFQATT, SNEGSKA (reference sequence). A draw of 6 to 6.5 milliliters of peripheral blood took place at each of two time points. Study findings and constraints: The way patients used TRBV and TRBJ genes reportedly differed depending on whether they had metastases.

The source of this sequence is a donor at least 50 years old with non-small cell lung cancer. The chain employs TRBV20-1 and TRBJ1-2, with 12 bases lining up with TRBD1. The sequencing used PBMCs, collected before or after stereotactic body radiation therapy (not recorded which). The CDR3 coding sequence is TGCAGTGCTAGAGAGCGGGACAGGGGGCGGCAGATCTATGGCTACACCTTC. This translates into CSARERDRGRQIYGYTF.